This TCR beta chain was identified in a study of T cell responses to AZD1222 COVID-19 vaccine. About this clone: Its antigen is currently unknown.

Assay used: immunoSEQ multiplex PCR; TCRdb lists only in-frame clones, some missing. The sample has approximately 190,000 clones; approximately 90% are singletons. Study-level points and caveats: No repertoire was sampled before or during the peak T cell response, only after it.

This TCR was sampled from an adult in good health. Sample: peripheral blood, taken on day 0 of AZD1222 vaccination.

CDR3 amino acids: CASSRTGRTGELFF. As DNA, the CDR3 is TGTGCCAGCAGCCGGACGGGACGGACCGGGGAGCTGTTTTTT. The V call is TRBV7-8, the J call TRBJ2-2; tentatively, D is TRBD1 or TRBD2 (5 bases each). The germline CDR1 and CDR2 sequences are SGHVS and FQNEAQ. The CDR3 extends over 14 amino acids. V lost 5 bases and J 5 bases, leaving 12 bases between the germline ends.